Included here is one TCR beta chain sequence, with context. Its antigen is unknown. Some clones are missing from TCRdb's copy, which holds only in-frame ones; the method was immunoSEQ multiplex PCR. The table records approximately 200,000 clones, 85% to 95% of them present only once. CDR3 length equals 17 residues. The germline CDR1 and CDR2 sequences are MDHEN and SYDVKM. Trimming took 6 bases from V and 11 from J, leaving 29 bases between them. This specimen belongs to a study of T cell responses to AZD1222 COVID-19 vaccine. The study, taken as a whole, reports: The donors showed a predominance of white British ancestry and of females, with possible underestimation of clonal diversity. No day 14 peak samples; only post-peak repertoires were characterized. CD4 TCRs covered the whole spike, strongest at regions 160-218 and 743-854.

Source: peripheral blood, taken 28 days after the second AZD1222 dose. The J gene is TRBJ1-5, the V gene TRBV28, with a tentative D call TRBD1 (6 bases). The TCR sequence derives from an adult who received the AZD1222 COVID-19 vaccine. The chain's CDR3 is CASSPPTTGGLVDSQHF. The CDR3 bases are TGTGCCAGCAGCCCACCAACGACGGGGGGCCTAGTGGATTCCCAGCATTTT.